Following are 29 T cell receptor beta chains from one sample sequenced in a study of CD8 T cells in ankylosing spondylitis. Via MiXCR, TCRdb re-called the 5' RACE reads, giving one row per CDR3 protein. Seen here are 200,000 to 250,000 distinct CDR3 sequences, roughly a tenth observed once, and the top ten hold 21%. Sequencing was carried out using blood, either unsorted or a sorted T cell fraction (not recorded which). The receptors shown here come from a male donor with ankylosing spondylitis or in good health (not recorded which).

This clonotype was counted at least ten times. The rearrangement joins TRBV25-1 to TRBJ2-3; D tentatively reads TRBD1 or TRBD2 (5 bases each). Germline lookup yields CDR1 MGHDK and CDR2 SYGVNS. The CDR3 spans 14 residues. V was trimmed by 5 bases and J by 5 bases, leaving 14 bases between them. In DNA, the CDR3 is TGTGCCAGCAGTTACCGGGGCGGCGGAGATACGCAGTATTTT. This codes for CASSYRGGGDTQYF.

This clonotype was seen repeatedly, ten times or more. The genes are TRBV5-1 and TRBJ1-2, with D perhaps matching TRBD1 (5 bases). The CDR3 is 15 amino acids. V dropped 3 bases and J dropped 5 bases, with 17 bases sitting between them. CDR1 and CDR2 from the germline V gene are SGHRS and YFSETQ. The CDR3 reads CASSSGFERGYGYTF. The CDR3 coding sequence is TGCGCCAGCAGCTCGGGATTTGAGCGGGGGTATGGCTACACCTTC. Drawing the rest from reference TRBV5-1 and TRBJ1-2, the complete variable domain is KAGVTQTPRYLIKTRGQQVTLSCSPISGHRSVSWYQQTPGQGLQFLFEYFSETQRNKGNFPGRFSGRQFSNSRSEMNVSTLELGDSALYLCASSSGFERGYGYTFGSGTRLTVV.

This clonotype showed up many times. This chain joins TRBV20-1 and TRBJ2-7, with 8 bases fitting TRBD1. V gave up 1 base and J gave up 4 bases; unmatched junction bases: 6. Germline loops: CDR1 DFQATT, CDR2 SNEGSKA (reference sequence). The CDR3 extends over 14 amino acids. This chain's CDR3 is CSARVLRGLYEQYF. Written as DNA, the CDR3 is TGCAGTGCTAGAGTACTCAGGGGGCTATACGAGCAGTACTTC.

This clonotype was counted at least ten times. The rearrangement joins TRBV28 to TRBJ1-5, with a weak D call TRBD1 (5 bases). V was trimmed by 5 bases and J by 6 bases, leaving 14 bases between them. This CDR3 is built from 14 residues. Germline-derived CDR1 and CDR2 are MDHEN and SYDVKM. CDR3 sequence reads: CASSPPGGIQPQHF. CDR3 sequence (DNA): TGTGCCAGCAGTCCCCCGGGGGGGATTCAGCCCCAGCATTTT.

This clonotype has a count of ten or more. The chain is built from TRBV20-1 and TRBJ1-5; D is uncertain. The CDR3 is 14 residues long. V shed 0 bases and J shed 4 bases, with 10 bases lying between them. CDR1 is DFQATT and CDR2 is SNEGSKA in the germline V gene (reference sequence). The chain's CDR3 is CSARDLSGNQPQHF. The CDR3 DNA reads as TGCAGTGCTAGAGATCTCTCCGGGAATCAGCCCCAGCATTTT.

The rearrangement links TRBV15 to TRBJ2-1, with 8 bases identical to TRBD1. CDR3 length: 16 residues. V gave up 0 bases and J gave up 8 bases; unmatched junction bases: 9. Germline V gene sequence: CDR1 LNHNV, CDR2 YYDKDF (reference sequence). The CDR3 DNA follows: TGTGCCACCAGCAGAGATGGGGACAGGTCATTCCATGAGCAGTTCTTC. It is translated as CATSRDGDRSFHEQFF. Based on the CDR3 plus reference TRBV15 and TRBJ2-1, the full variable domain is DAMVIQNPRYQVTQFGKPVTLSCSQTLNHNVMYWYQQKSSQAPKLLFHYYDKDFNNEADTPDNFQSRRPNTSFCFLDIRSPGLGDTAMYLCATSRDGDRSFHEQFFGPGTRLTVL.

This clonotype was counted at least ten times. The J gene is TRBJ2-2, the V gene TRBV20-1; 9 nucleotides agree with TRBD2. V trimming: 3 bases; J trimming: 3 bases; junction bases outside the gene matches: 5. There are 15 residues in the CDR3. Germline-derived CDR1 and CDR2 are DFQATT and SNEGSKA (reference sequence). CDR3 nucleotide sequence: TGCAGTGCTAGCCCTCTAGCGGGGTACACCGGGGAGCTGTTTTTT. This sequence encodes CSASPLAGYTGELFF.

V usage is TRBV11-2 and J usage is TRBJ1-3; TRBD1 might be the D (6 bases). Germline CDR1 is SGHAT and CDR2 is FQNNGV. This CDR3 contains 16 residues. The V and J ends lost 3 bases and 1 base respectively, with 13 bases between them. The CDR3 region is CASSFSQGASGNTIYF. The CDR3 nucleotides are TGTGCCAGCAGCTTCTCACAGGGCGCATCTGGAAACACCATATATTTT.

This rearrangement joins TRBV5-1 to TRBJ2-6, with TRBD2 matching 12 bases. V lost 1 base to trimming and J lost 4 bases; unmatched junction nucleotides: 6. In germline, CDR1 is SGHRS, CDR2 YFSETQ. The CDR3 totals 18 residues. DNA for the CDR3: TGCGCCAGCAGCTTGTCGTCTAGCGGGGGGGCGGGGGCCAACGTCCTGACTTTC. Its protein product is CASSLSSSGGAGANVLTF.

The J gene is TRBJ2-2, the V gene TRBV11-3, with a weak D call TRBD2 (7 bases). V shed 0 bases and J shed 1 base, with 15 bases lying between them. The CDR3 spans 18 residues. Looked up from germline, CDR1 is SGHNT and CDR2 is YENEEA. This chain's CDR3 is CASSLDRGGGGNTGELFF. DNA of the CDR3: TGTGCCAGCAGCTTAGATCGTGGGGGGGGCGGGAACACCGGGGAGCTGTTTTTT.

V is TRBV29-1 and J is TRBJ1-2; a possible D gene is TRBD1 (5 bases). Germline CDR1 is SQVTM and CDR2 is ANQGSEA. There are 13 residues in the CDR3. Trimming took 3 bases from V and 4 from J, leaving 12 bases between them. The CDR3 is CSVDQGQSYGYTF. DNA for the CDR3: TGCAGCGTTGATCAGGGCCAGAGCTATGGCTACACCTTC.

Notes on this clonotype: A much larger clone sits a single nucleotide away, making a read error possible. This chain links TRBV20-1 with TRBJ2-1, with 9 bases that match TRBD2. V was pared by 0 bases and J by 9 bases, with 12 bases of the junction left unmatched. CDR1 DFQATT and CDR2 SNEGSKA come from the germline V gene (reference sequence). There are 16 residues in the CDR3. In DNA form, the CDR3 reads TGCAGTGCTAGAGATCCCGCTTGCGGGGGGGACCTTGAGCAGTTCTTC. Its translation: CSARDPACGGDLEQFF.

This clonotype was seen a handful of times. This chain joins TRBV7-9 and TRBJ1-4, with TRBD1 as a possible D gene (5 bases). Trimming took off 5 bases at V and 0 bases at J, with 13 bases between the two ends. This CDR3 is built from 16 residues. Germline V gene data show CDR1 as SEHNR and CDR2 as FQNEAQ (reference sequence). Here the CDR3 DNA reads TGTGCCAGCAGCAAGGGCGAAGGGGCAACTAATGAAAAACTGTTTTTT. Translation: CASSKGEGATNEKLFF.

In its sample, this clonotype was seen many times. The chain combines TRBV29-1 with TRBJ1-5; no definite D call. This CDR3 region has 12 residues. The V gene lost 4 bases and the J gene lost 1 base, with 5 bases spanning the gap. Germline CDR1 and CDR2: SQVTM and ANQGSEA. CDR3 region: CSVAQSNQPQHF. CDR3 DNA: TGCAGCGTTGCACAGAGCAATCAGCCCCAGCATTTT.

This sequence joins TRBV12-3 or TRBV12-4 and TRBJ2-7, with no clear D. CDR3 length: 13 amino acids. Trimming left V 6 bases short and J 6 bases short, with 15 bases between. The chain's CDR3 is CASSPSFLVEQYF. In nucleotides, the CDR3 is TGTGCCAGCAGCCCCAGCTTTTTAGTCGAGCAGTACTTC.

The chain recombines TRBV7-9 with TRBJ2-5, with D tentatively TRBD2 (5 bases). The germline CDR1 and CDR2 sequences are SEHNR and FQNEAQ (reference sequence). Trimming removed 4 bases from V and 2 bases from J, with 8 bases in between. The CDR3 loop spans 13 amino acids. CDR3 protein: CASSSTIQETQYF. Here the CDR3 DNA reads TGTGCCAGCAGCTCGACTATACAAGAGACCCAGTACTTC.

This clonotype was seen ten or more times. The rearrangement joins TRBV7-8 to TRBJ2-6; weak D call: TRBD1 (5 bases). The CDR3 runs 15 residues. Germline CDR1 and CDR2: SGHVS and FQNEAQ. Trimming cost V 7 bases and J 1 base, with 11 bases left between them. CDR3 sequence reads: CASIPAGSGANVLTF. The CDR3, as DNA: TGTGCCAGCATCCCGGCAGGGTCTGGGGCCAACGTCCTGACTTTC.

This clonotype occurred a few times. V usage is TRBV5-1 and J usage is TRBJ2-7, with D maybe TRBD2 (7 bases). The germline gives CDR1 SGHRS, CDR2 YFSETQ. V lost 5 bases and J lost 5, with 14 bases in between. The CDR3 loop spans 13 amino acids. The DNA of the CDR3 is TGCGCCAGCAGTGAGGGGGGGCGGAACGAGCAGTACTTC. Translated: CASSEGGRNEQYF.

This clonotype appeared many times. The rearrangement links TRBV11-2 to TRBJ2-3; D unclear. The CDR3 covers 14 residues. Looked up from germline, CDR1 is SGHAT and CDR2 is FQNNGV. Trimming cost V 1 base and J 0 bases, with 5 bases left between them. The CDR3 loop reads CASSLGLSTDTQYF. CDR3 bases: TGTGCCAGCAGCTTAGGGCTTAGCACAGATACGCAGTATTTT.

This clonotype was observed a few times. The chain joins TRBV7-3 to TRBJ2-3; possible D gene TRBD1, 6 bases. CDR1 is SGHTA, CDR2 FQGTGA, per germline. This CDR3 comprises 15 residues. The V and J ends lost 7 bases and 0 bases respectively, with 14 bases between them. The CDR3 sequence is CASNLLGGSTDTQYF. CDR3 DNA: TGTGCCAGCAACCTTTTAGGGGGTAGCACAGATACGCAGTATTTT.

This chain joins TRBV7-2 and TRBJ2-7; the D gene is possibly TRBD2 (6 bases). This CDR3 is built from 15 residues. V lost 5 bases to trimming and J lost 3 bases, with 17 bases between them. The germline V gene has CDR1 SGHTA and CDR2 FQGNSA. The CDR3 loop reads CASSQTRGLLYEQYF. Written as DNA, the CDR3 is TGTGCCAGCAGCCAAACTCGGGGGTTACTCTACGAGCAGTACTTC.

At least ten counts were recorded for this clonotype. The chain carries TRBV20-1 and TRBJ2-3; the match to TRBD2 covers 11 bases. Germline loops: CDR1 DFQATT, CDR2 SNEGSKA (reference sequence). After removal of 3 bases from V and 1 base from J, the junction contained 3 bases not matched to a gene. This CDR3 has 15 residues. For the CDR3, the DNA is TGCAGTGCTAGTAGCGGGGGGGCCGGCACAGATACGCAGTATTTT. It specifies CSASSGGAGTDTQYF.

This chain links TRBV7-2 with TRBJ1-5; the D is unclear. There are 17 residues in the CDR3. Germline CDR1 and CDR2: SGHTA and FQGNSA. Trimming pared 1 base from V and 4 bases from J, leaving 17 bases between. CDR3: CASSLGSPGLGNQPQHF. CDR3 in DNA: TGTGCCAGCAGCTTAGGAAGTCCGGGGTTGGGAAATCAGCCCCAGCATTTT. The variable domain in full, completed from reference TRBV7-2 and TRBJ1-5, reads GAGVSQSPSNKVTEKGKDVELRCDPISGHTALYWYRQSLGQGLEFLIYFQGNSAPDKSGLPSDRFSAERTGGSVSTLTIQRTQQEDSAVYLCASSLGSPGLGNQPQHFGDGTRLSIL.

The chain recombines TRBV5-1 with TRBJ2-1, with 10 bases lining up with TRBD1. Per germline, CDR1 SGHRS and CDR2 YFSETQ. CDR3 size: 14 residues. Unmatched junction bases numbered 3, after V lost 0 bases and J lost 9 bases. The chain's CDR3 is CASSLGTGGFEQFF. The CDR3 DNA reads as TGCGCCAGCAGCTTGGGGACAGGGGGTTTTGAGCAGTTCTTC.

This clonotype was counted ten times or more. The V and J genes are TRBV5-1 and TRBJ2-5, with 8 bases aligning to TRBD1. This CDR3 region has 16 residues. The J segment lost 0 bases and the V segment lost 5 bases, leaving 9 bases of the junction unmatched. Germline assignment: CDR1 SGHRS and CDR2 YFSETQ. The CDR3 bases are TGCGCCAGCAGATTAACCTCGGGACAGGACCAAGAGACCCAGTACTTC. This encodes CASRLTSGQDQETQYF.

This clonotype appeared many times. The genes are TRBV3-1 and TRBJ2-4; 8 nucleotides match TRBD1. V trimming: 6 bases; J trimming: 13 bases; junction bases outside the gene matches: 8. This CDR3 is built from 12 residues. The germline V gene has CDR1 LGHDT and CDR2 YNNKEL (reference sequence). The CDR3 nucleotides are TGTGCCAGCAGTCGCTCAGGGGGCCAACAGTACTTC. Amino acids: CASSRSGGQQYF.

This clonotype appeared many times. V gene TRBV4-1 combines with J gene TRBJ1-1; 10 nucleotides line up with TRBD1. There are 11 residues in the CDR3. The V gene's germline CDR1 is MGHRA and CDR2 YSYEKL. V gave up 8 bases and J gave up 6 bases; unmatched junction bases: 0. CDR3 DNA: TGCGCCAGCGGGACAGGGGCTGAAGCTTTCTTT. Amino acid sequence: CASGTGAEAFF.

Notes on this clonotype: Germline and junction disagree at one end, which may indicate a read error. This rearrangement joins TRBV6-1 to TRBJ1-4; the D gene is possibly TRBD1 (5 bases). The CDR3 loop spans 16 amino acids. Per the germline V gene, CDR1 is MNHNS and CDR2 is SASEGT. DNA for the CDR3: TGTACCAGCAATCTTTCCCCAGGGCTCAGTAATGAAAAACTGTTTTTT. It is translated as CTSNLSPGLSNEKLFF.

Many counts were recorded for this clonotype. This chain joins TRBV20-1 and TRBJ1-4, with 11 bases identical to TRBD1. Trimming cost V 2 bases and J 7 bases; bases outside gene matches: 3. The CDR3 covers 14 residues. The germline gives CDR1 DFQATT, CDR2 SNEGSKA (reference sequence). CDR3 DNA sequence: TGCAGTGCTAGAAGGGGGACAGGGGGTGAAAAACTGTTTTTT. Translated: CSARRGTGGEKLFF.